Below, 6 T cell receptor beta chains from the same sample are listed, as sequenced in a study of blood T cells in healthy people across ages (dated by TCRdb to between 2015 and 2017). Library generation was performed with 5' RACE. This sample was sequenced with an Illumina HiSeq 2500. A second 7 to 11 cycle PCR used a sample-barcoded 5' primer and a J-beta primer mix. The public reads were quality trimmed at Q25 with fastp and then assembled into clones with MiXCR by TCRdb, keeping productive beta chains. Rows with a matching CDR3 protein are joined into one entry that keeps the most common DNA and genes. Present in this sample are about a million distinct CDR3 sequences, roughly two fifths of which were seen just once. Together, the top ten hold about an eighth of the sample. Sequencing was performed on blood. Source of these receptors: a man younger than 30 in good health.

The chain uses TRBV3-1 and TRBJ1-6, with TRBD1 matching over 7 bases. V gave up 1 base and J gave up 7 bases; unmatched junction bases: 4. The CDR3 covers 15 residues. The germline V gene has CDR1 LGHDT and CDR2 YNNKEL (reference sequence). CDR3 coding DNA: TGTGCCAGCAGCCAAGGCGGGACAGCAAATTCACCCCTCCACTTT. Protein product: CASSQGGTANSPLHF.

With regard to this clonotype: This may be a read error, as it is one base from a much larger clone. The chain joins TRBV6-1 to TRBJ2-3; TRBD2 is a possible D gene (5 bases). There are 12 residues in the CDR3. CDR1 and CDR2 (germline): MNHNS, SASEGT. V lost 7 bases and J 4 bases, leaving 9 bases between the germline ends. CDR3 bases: TGTGCCAGCACCCGGGGTCCAGATACGCAGTATTTT. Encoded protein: CASTRGPDTQYF.

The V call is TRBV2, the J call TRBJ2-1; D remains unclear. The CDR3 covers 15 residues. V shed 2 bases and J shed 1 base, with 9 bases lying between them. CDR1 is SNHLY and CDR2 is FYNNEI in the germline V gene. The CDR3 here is CASSERAVSYNEQFF. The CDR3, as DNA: TGTGCCAGCAGTGAACGGGCGGTGTCCTACAATGAGCAGTTCTTC.

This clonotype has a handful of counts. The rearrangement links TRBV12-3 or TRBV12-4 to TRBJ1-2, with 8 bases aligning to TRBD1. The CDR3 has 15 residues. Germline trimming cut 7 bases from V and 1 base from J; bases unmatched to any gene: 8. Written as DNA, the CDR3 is TGTGCCAGCAACATCAGGGGGCCCTTTAACTATGGCTACACCTTC. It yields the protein CASNIRGPFNYGYTF.

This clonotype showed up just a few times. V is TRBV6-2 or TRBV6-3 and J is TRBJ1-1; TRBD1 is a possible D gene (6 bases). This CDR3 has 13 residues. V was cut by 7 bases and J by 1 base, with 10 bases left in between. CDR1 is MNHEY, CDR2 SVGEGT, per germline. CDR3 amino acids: CASIAQGNTEAFF. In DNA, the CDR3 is TGTGCCAGCATCGCACAGGGGAACACTGAAGCTTTCTTT.

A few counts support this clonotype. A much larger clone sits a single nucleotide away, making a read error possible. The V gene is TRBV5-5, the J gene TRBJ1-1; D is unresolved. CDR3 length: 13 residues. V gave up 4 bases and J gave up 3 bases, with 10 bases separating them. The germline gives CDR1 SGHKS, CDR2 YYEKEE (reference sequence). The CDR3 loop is CASSVNLDTEAFF. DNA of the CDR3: TGTGCCAGCAGCGTGAATCTGGACACTGAAGCTTTCTTT.